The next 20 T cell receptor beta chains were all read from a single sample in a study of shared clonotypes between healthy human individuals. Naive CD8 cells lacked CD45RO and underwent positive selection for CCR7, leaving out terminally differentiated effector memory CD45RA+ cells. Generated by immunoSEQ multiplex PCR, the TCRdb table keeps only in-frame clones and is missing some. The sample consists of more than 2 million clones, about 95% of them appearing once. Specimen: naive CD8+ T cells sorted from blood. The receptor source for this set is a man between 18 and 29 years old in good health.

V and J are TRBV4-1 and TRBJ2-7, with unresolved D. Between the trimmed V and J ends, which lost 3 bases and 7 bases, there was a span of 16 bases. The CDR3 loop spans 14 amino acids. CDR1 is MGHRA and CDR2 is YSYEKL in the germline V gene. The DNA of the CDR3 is TGCGCCAGCAGCCAGGAAAATGGGTCGCGGGAGCAGTACTTC. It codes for CASSQENGSREQYF.

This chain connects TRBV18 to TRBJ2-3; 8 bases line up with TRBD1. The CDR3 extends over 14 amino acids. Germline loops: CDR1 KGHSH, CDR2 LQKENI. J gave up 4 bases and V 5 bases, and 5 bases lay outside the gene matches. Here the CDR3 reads CASSMDRAPDTQYF. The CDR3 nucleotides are TGTGCCAGCTCAATGGACAGGGCCCCAGATACGCAGTATTTT.

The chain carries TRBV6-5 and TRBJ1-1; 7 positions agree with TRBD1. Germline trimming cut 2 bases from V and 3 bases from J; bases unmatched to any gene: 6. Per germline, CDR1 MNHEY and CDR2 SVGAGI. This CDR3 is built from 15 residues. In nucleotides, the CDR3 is TGTGCCAGCAGTTACGCGGCAGGGGGGGACACTGAAGCTTTCTTT. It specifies CASSYAAGGDTEAFF.

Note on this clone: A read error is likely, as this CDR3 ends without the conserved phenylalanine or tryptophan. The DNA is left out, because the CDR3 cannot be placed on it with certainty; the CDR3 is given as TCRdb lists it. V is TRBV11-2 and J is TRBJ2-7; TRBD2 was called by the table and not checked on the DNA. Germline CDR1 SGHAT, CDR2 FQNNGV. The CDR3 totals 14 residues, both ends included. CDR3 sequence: CASSLVDGGGPAPL.

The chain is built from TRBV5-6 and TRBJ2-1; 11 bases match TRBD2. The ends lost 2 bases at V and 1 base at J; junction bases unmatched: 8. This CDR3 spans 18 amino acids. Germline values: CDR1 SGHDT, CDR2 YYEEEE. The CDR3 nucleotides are TGTGCCAGCAGCTTTTCAGGTAGCGGGAGGGGGTCCTACAATGAGCAGTTCTTC. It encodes CASSFSGSGRGSYNEQFF.

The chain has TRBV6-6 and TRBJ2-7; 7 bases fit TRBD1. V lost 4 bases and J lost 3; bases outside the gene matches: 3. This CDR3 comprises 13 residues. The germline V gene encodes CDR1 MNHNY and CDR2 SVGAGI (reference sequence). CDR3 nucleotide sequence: TGTGCCAGCAGTTCTAGGACAGGCTACGAGCAGTACTTC. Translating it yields CASSSRTGYEQYF.

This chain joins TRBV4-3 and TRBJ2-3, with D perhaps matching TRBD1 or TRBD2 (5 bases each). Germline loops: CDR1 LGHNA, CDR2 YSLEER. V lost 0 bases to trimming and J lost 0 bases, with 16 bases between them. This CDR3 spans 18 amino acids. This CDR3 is CASSQEAGTEISTDTQYF. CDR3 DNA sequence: TGCGCCAGCAGCCAAGAGGCCGGGACGGAGATTAGCACAGATACGCAGTATTTT.

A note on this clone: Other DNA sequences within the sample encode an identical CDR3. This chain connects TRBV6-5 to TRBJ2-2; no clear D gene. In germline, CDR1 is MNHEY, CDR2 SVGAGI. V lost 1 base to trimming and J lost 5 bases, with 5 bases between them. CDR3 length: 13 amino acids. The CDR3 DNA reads TGTGCCAGCAGTTACTTGGGGACCGGGGAGCTGTTTTTT. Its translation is CASSYLGTGELFF.

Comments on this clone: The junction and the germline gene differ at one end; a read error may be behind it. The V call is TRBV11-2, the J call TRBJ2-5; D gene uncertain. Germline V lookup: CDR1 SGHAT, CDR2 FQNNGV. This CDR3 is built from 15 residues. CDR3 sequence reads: CASSLGYYGSETQYF. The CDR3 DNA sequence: TGTGCCAGCAGCTTAGGCTACTACGGGTCGGAGACCCAATACTTC.

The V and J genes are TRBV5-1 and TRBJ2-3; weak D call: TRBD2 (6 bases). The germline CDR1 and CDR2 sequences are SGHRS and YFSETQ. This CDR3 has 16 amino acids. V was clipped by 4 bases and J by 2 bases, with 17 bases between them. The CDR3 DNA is TGCGCCAGCAGCCCCCAACGGGAGCACCTCACAGATACGCAGTATTTT. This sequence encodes CASSPQREHLTDTQYF.

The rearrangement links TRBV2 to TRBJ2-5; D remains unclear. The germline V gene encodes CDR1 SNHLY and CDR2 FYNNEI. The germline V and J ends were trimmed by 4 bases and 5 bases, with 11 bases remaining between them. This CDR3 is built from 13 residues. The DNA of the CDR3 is TGTGCCAGCAGTGCGATAAGGGCGGAGACCCAGTACTTC. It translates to CASSAIRAETQYF.

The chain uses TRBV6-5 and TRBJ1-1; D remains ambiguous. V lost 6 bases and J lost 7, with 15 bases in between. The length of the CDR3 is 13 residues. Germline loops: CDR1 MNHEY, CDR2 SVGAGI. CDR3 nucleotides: TGTGCCAGCAGCCCCTGGTGGGCCCTTGAAGCTTTCTTT. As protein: CASSPWWALEAFF.

The CDR3 spells CASSAGQADGQELFF. CDR3 bases: TGTGCCAGCAGCGCCGGACAGGCCGACGGTCAGGAGCTGTTTTTT. The chain employs TRBV9 and TRBJ2-2, with TRBD1 matching 7 bases. V gave up 3 bases and J gave up 10 bases; unmatched junction bases: 12. This CDR3 comprises 15 residues. Looked up from germline, CDR1 is SGDLS and CDR2 is YYNGEE.

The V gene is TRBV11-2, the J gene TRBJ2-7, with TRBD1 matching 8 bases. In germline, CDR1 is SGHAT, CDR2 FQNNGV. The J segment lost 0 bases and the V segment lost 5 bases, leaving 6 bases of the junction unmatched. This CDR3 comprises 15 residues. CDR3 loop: CASSRTGPSSYEQYF. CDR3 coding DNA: TGTGCCAGCAGCAGGACAGGGCCTAGCTCCTACGAGCAGTACTTC.

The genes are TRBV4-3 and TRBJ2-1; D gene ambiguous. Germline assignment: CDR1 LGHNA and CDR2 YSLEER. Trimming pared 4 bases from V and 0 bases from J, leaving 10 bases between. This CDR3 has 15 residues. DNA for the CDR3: TGCGCCAGCAGCCCAGTCCCAAGCTCCTACAATGAGCAGTTCTTC. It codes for CASSPVPSSYNEQFF.

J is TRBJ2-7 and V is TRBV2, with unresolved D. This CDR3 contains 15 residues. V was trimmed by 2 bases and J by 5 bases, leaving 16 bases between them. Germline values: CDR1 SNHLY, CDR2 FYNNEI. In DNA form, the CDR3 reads TGTGCCAGCAGTGAACGGACCCCTGGTATAAACGAGCAGTACTTC. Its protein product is CASSERTPGINEQYF.

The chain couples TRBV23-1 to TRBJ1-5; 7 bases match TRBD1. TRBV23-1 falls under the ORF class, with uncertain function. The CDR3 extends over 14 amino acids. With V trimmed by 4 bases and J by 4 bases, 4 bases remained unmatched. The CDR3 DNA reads TGCGCCAGCAGTCCGGAGACAGGGAATCAGCCCCAGCATTTT. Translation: CASSPETGNQPQHF.

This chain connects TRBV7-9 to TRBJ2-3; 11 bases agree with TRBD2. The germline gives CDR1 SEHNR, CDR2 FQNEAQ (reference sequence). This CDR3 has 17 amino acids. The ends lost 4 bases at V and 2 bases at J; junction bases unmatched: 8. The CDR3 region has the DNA TGTGCCAGCAGCTCGGGGACTAGCGGTTCCCCCACAGATACGCAGTATTTT. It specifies CASSSGTSGSPTDTQYF.

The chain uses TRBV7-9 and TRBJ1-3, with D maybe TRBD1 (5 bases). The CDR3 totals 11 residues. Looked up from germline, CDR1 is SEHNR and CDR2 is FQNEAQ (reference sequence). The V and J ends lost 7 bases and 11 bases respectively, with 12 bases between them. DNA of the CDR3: TGTGCCAGCACGGACTCAGGGTCCATATATTTT. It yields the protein CASTDSGSIYF.

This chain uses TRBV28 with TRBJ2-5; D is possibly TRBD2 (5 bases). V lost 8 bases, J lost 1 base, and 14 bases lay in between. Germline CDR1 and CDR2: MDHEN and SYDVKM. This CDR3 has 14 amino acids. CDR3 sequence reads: CASHGRRIQETQYF. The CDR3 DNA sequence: TGTGCCAGCCATGGGAGACGGATCCAAGAGACCCAGTACTTC.